The 28 T cell receptor beta chains below come from one sample, sequenced in a study of blood T cell repertoires in COVID-19. Method: immunoSEQ multiplex PCR; TCRdb's copy keeps in-frame clones and lacks some. The sample consists of 75,000 to 100,000 clones, more than 65% of them appearing once. The specimen sequenced was peripheral blood. The source of these receptors is a man aged 55-75 years with acute or convalescent COVID-19.

CDR3 in DNA: TGCGCCAGCAGCTTGGATCTAAGGGACAGCTACTATGGCTACACCTTC. Protein product: CASSLDLRDSYYGYTF. The chain joins TRBV5-1 to TRBJ1-2; TRBD1 matches 7 bases. Germline assignment: CDR1 SGHRS and CDR2 YFSETQ. This CDR3 spans 16 amino acids. Unmatched junction bases numbered 8, after V lost 0 bases and J lost 3 bases.

The V gene is TRBV19, the J gene TRBJ2-2; D is perhaps TRBD2 (6 bases). Germline V CDR1 and CDR2: LNHDA, SQIVND (reference sequence). The ends were cut back, 10 bases at V and 2 bases at J, with 17 bases in the middle. The CDR3 loop spans 15 amino acids. In DNA, the CDR3 is TGTGCCACGCGATCCGGGACTCGAAACACCGGGGAGCTGTTTTTT. This encodes CATRSGTRNTGELFF.

The rearrangement joins TRBV27 to TRBJ1-5; TRBD1 matches 8 bases. This CDR3 has 15 amino acids. J was trimmed by 6 bases and V by 5 bases; bases with no gene match: 9. Looked up from germline, CDR1 is MNHEY and CDR2 is SMNVEV (reference sequence). CDR3 nucleotides: TGTGCCAGCAGTCTCGGGCACAGGGGGTTTCAGCCCCAGCATTTT. Translation: CASSLGHRGFQPQHF.

This chain uses TRBV12-3 or TRBV12-4 with TRBJ2-7; tentative D call: TRBD1 (5 bases). The CDR3 is 13 amino acids. Between the trimmed V and J ends, which lost 5 bases and 2 bases, there was a span of 10 bases. CDR3 protein: CASSKTGPYEQYF. DNA for the CDR3: TGTGCCAGCAGTAAAACAGGACCCTACGAGCAGTACTTC.

This rearrangement joins TRBV21-1 to TRBJ2-7; no DNA check was done on the table's D call, TRBD2. TRBV21-1 is recorded as a pseudogene. There are 15 residues in the CDR3. The CDR3 loop is CASSKGELAGGEQYF. CDR3 DNA sequence: TGTGCCAGCAGCAAGGGGGAACTAGCGGGAGGTGAGCAGTACTTC.

The chain combines TRBV10-3 with TRBJ1-1, with 8 positions matching TRBD1. The CDR3 runs 13 residues. Trimming took 10 bases from V and 2 from J; bases not matched to a gene: 6. CDR1 and CDR2 (germline): ENHRY, SYGVKD. CDR3 sequence: CATSGQANTEAFF. In DNA, the CDR3 is TGTGCCACCTCGGGACAGGCTAACACTGAAGCTTTCTTT.

The V and J genes are TRBV10-1 and TRBJ2-1; D might be TRBD1 (5 bases). The CDR3 is made up of 14 amino acids. V was shortened by 3 bases and J by 8 bases, with 14 bases between the two germline ends. The germline gives CDR1 WNHNN, CDR2 SYGVQD (reference sequence). The CDR3 here is CASSEPGKGDEQFF. The CDR3 DNA follows: TGCGCCAGCAGTGAACCAGGGAAGGGCGATGAGCAGTTCTTC.

This rearrangement joins TRBV11-3 to TRBJ1-1; a possible D gene is TRBD1 (5 bases). The CDR3 contains 15 residues. Germline CDR1 and CDR2: SGHNT and YENEEA. V lost 6 bases, J lost 0 bases, and 14 bases lay in between. CDR3 protein: CASSRRQSMNTEAFF. As DNA, the CDR3 is TGTGCCAGCAGTAGAAGACAGTCCATGAACACTGAAGCTTTCTTT.

V and J are TRBV24-1 and TRBJ2-5; 7 bases are shared with TRBD1. Germline CDR1 and CDR2: KGHDR and SFDVKD. J lost 5 bases, V lost 4 bases, and 12 bases had no gene match. The CDR3 has 16 amino acids. CDR3 sequence (DNA): TGTGCCACCAGTGACCCTTCGGGACAGTTTGCGGAGACCCAGTACTTC. Translating gives CATSDPSGQFAETQYF.

V is TRBV6-5 and J is TRBJ2-7; D is possibly TRBD1 (5 bases). CDR1 is MNHEY and CDR2 is SVGAGI in the germline V gene. The germline V and J ends were trimmed by 6 bases and 5 bases, with 17 bases remaining between them. The CDR3 consists of 14 residues. CDR3 nucleotides: TGTGCCAGCAGGGATCCAGGGTCCACTGACGAGCAGTACTTC. It is translated as CASRDPGSTDEQYF.

The chain combines TRBV4-1 with TRBJ2-3, with 11 bases aligning to TRBD2. Germline-derived CDR1 and CDR2 are MGHRA and YSYEKL. Unmatched junction bases numbered 7, after V lost 0 bases and J lost 2 bases. The CDR3 has 18 amino acids. CDR3 nucleotides: TGCGCCAGCAGCCAAGATTTGGCTAGCGGGGGGTACACAGATACGCAGTATTTT. It is translated as CASSQDLASGGYTDTQYF.

The chain has TRBV7-3 and TRBJ2-3, with TRBD2 matching 8 bases. This CDR3 spans 18 amino acids. CDR1 and CDR2 (germline): SGHTA, FQGTGA. V gave up 1 base and J gave up 5 bases; unmatched junction bases: 14. The CDR3 bases are TGTGCCAGCAGCTTAAAAGGGGGAGCAGCGGGAGTACGAGATACGCAGTATTTT. It translates to CASSLKGGAAGVRDTQYF. The full variable domain, in which reference TRBV7-3 and TRBJ2-3 provide the parts outside the CDR3, is GAGVSQTPSNKVTEKGKYVELRCDPISGHTALYWYRQSLGQGPEFLIYFQGTGAADDSGLPNDRFFAVRPEGSVSTLKIQRTERGDSAVYLCASSLKGGAAGVRDTQYFGPGTRLTVL.

V is TRBV9 and J is TRBJ2-3; 10 bases agree with TRBD1. The CDR3 has 16 residues. V lost 4 bases to trimming and J lost 3 bases; unmatched junction nucleotides: 8. Looked up from germline, CDR1 is SGDLS and CDR2 is YYNGEE. CDR3 amino acids: CASSRTRQGATDTQYF. The CDR3 DNA reads TGTGCCAGCAGCCGAACCCGACAGGGGGCAACAGATACGCAGTATTTT. Combining the CDR3 with reference TRBV9 and TRBJ2-3 gives the whole variable domain DSGVTQTPKHLITATGQRVTLRCSPRSGDLSVYWYQQSLDQGLQFLIQYYNGEERAKGNILERFSAQQFPDLHSELNLSSLELGDSALYFCASSRTRQGATDTQYFGPGTRLTVL.

The chain uses TRBV11-2 and TRBJ1-6; TRBD1 matches 10 bases. V lost 1 base, J lost 7 bases, and 1 base stayed unmatched. The CDR3 runs 15 residues. From germline, CDR1 is SGHAT and CDR2 FQNNGV. The CDR3 sequence: CASSLGTGGNSPLHF. The CDR3 DNA reads as TGTGCCAGCAGCTTAGGGACAGGGGGAAATTCACCCCTCCACTTT.

This clone has just one count. The chain links TRBV18 to TRBJ1-2; D not resolved. V was cut by 2 bases and J by 5 bases, with 6 bases left in between. CDR1 and CDR2 (germline): KGHSH, LQKENI. This CDR3 region has 12 residues. The CDR3: CASSPTTYGYTF. CDR3 nucleotides: TGTGCCAGCTCACCAACGACTTATGGCTACACCTTC.

The chain combines TRBV4-3 with TRBJ1-1; 12 bases align to TRBD1. This CDR3 spans 15 amino acids. Per germline, CDR1 LGHNA and CDR2 YSLEER. Germline trimming cut 3 bases from V and 6 bases from J; bases unmatched to any gene: 5. The CDR3 region is CASSHGTGGESEAFF. The CDR3 DNA follows: TGCGCCAGCAGCCACGGGACAGGGGGCGAATCTGAAGCTTTCTTT.

The rearrangement links TRBV3-1 (or the pseudogene TRBV3-2) to TRBJ2-5; 12 nucleotides align to TRBD2. The CDR3 covers 17 residues. Trimming at V came to 4 bases and at J to 4 bases, leaving 10 bases not matched to a gene. CDR1 is LGHDT, CDR2 YNNKEL, per germline (reference sequence). In DNA, the CDR3 is TGTGCCAGCAGCCTCACAAAGACTAGCGGGAGTTCAGAGACCCAGTACTTC. This translates into CASSLTKTSGSSETQYF.

CDR3 residues: CASSQGWQSYGYTF. CDR3 nucleotide sequence: TGTGCCAGCAGCCAAGGTTGGCAGTCCTATGGCTACACCTTC. The genes are TRBV3-1 (or the pseudogene TRBV3-2) and TRBJ1-2; no clear D. Germline-derived CDR1 and CDR2 are LGHDT and YNNKEL (reference sequence). Trimming took 1 base from V and 4 from J, leaving 10 bases between them. CDR3 length equals 14 residues.

This chain connects TRBV7-8 to TRBJ2-7, with D unresolved. Germline assignment: CDR1 SGHVS and CDR2 FQNEAQ. Trimming removed 6 bases at V and 5 bases at J, with 20 bases between. The CDR3 sequence is 15 residues long. Here the CDR3 DNA reads TGTGCCAGCAGTTTCCCGAGCGCCGTATTAAACGAGCAGTACTTC. It yields the protein CASSFPSAVLNEQYF.

CDR3 DNA: TGCGCCAGCAGCCAAGATTATGGCAGTAGCAATCAGCCCCAGCATTTT. Amino acid sequence: CASSQDYGSSNQPQHF. This chain links TRBV4-1 with TRBJ1-5; D is unclear. Germline V gives CDR1 MGHRA, CDR2 YSYEKL. V was trimmed by 0 bases and J by 0 bases, leaving 9 bases between them. The CDR3 length is 16 residues.

This chain connects TRBV4-3 to TRBJ2-3; 7 bases match TRBD2. The V and J ends lost 1 base and 4 bases, in that order; junction bases with no gene match: 5. CDR1 is LGHNA and CDR2 is YSLEER in the germline V gene. CDR3 length: 15 amino acids. The CDR3, as DNA: TGCGCCAGCAGCCAAGCCTCGACTAGCCCAGATACGCAGTATTTT. This codes for CASSQASTSPDTQYF.

V is TRBV19 and J is TRBJ1-3, with 9 bases identical to TRBD1. The CDR3 contains 14 residues. J was trimmed by 3 bases and V by 6 bases; bases with no gene match: 3. Germline V gene lookup returns CDR1 LNHDA and CDR2 SQIVND (reference sequence). The DNA of the CDR3 is TGTGCCAGTAGAATGACAGGGGGTGGAAACACCATATATTTT. Translated: CASRMTGGGNTIYF. The full variable domain, with the rest looked up from reference TRBV19 and TRBJ1-3, is DGGITQSPKYLFRKEGQNVTLSCEQNLNHDAMYWYRQDPGQGLRLIYYSQIVNDFQKGDIAEGYSVSREKKESFPLTVTSAQKNPTAFYLCASRMTGGGNTIYFGEGSWLTVV.

J is TRBJ2-5 and V is TRBV27, with D perhaps TRBD1 (6 bases). CDR3 size: 14 residues. Germline values: CDR1 MNHEY, CDR2 SMNVEV (reference sequence). The germline V and J ends were trimmed by 4 bases and 2 bases, with 11 bases remaining between them. The CDR3 sequence: CASSSGAPQETQYF. In DNA, the CDR3 is TGTGCCAGCAGTTCAGGGGCTCCACAAGAGACCCAGTACTTC.

This chain connects TRBV5-5 to TRBJ2-3; 9 bases are a match to TRBD2. The J segment lost 5 bases and the V segment lost 1 base, leaving 11 bases of the junction unmatched. The germline V gene encodes CDR1 SGHKS and CDR2 YYEKEE (reference sequence). The CDR3 consists of 17 residues. The CDR3, as DNA: TGTGCCAGCAGCTTGATGTTATTAGCGGGAGTGATAGATACGCAGTATTTT. Protein sequence: CASSLMLLAGVIDTQYF.

The chain links TRBV5-4 to TRBJ2-7; TRBD1 matches 9 bases. Germline V gene sequence: CDR1 SGHNT, CDR2 YYREEE (reference sequence). J gave up 5 bases and V 5 bases, and 11 bases lay outside the gene matches. This CDR3 is built from 15 residues. This CDR3 is CASSLRGQGLHEQYF. CDR3 sequence (DNA): TGTGCCAGCAGTTTGAGGGGACAGGGACTCCACGAGCAGTACTTC.

The chain recombines TRBV7-2 with TRBJ2-7, with 9 bases matching TRBD2. The germline gives CDR1 SGHTA, CDR2 FQGNSA. Trimming cost V 4 bases and J 4 bases; bases outside gene matches: 5. CDR3 size: 14 residues. The CDR3 sequence: CASSSASGIYEQYF. The CDR3 nucleotides read TGTGCCAGCAGCTCGGCTAGCGGGATTTACGAGCAGTACTTC.

This clone was recorded a few times. V and J are TRBV5-1 and TRBJ2-7; 8 bases match TRBD1. V dropped 4 bases and J dropped 4; count of bases not matched to a gene: 13. CDR1 SGHRS and CDR2 YFSETQ come from the germline V gene. The CDR3 has 16 amino acids. The CDR3 is CASSPAPQGASYEQYF. DNA for the CDR3: TGCGCCAGCAGCCCGGCCCCCCAGGGGGCGTCGTACGAGCAGTACTTC.

The V gene is TRBV10-3, the J gene TRBJ2-7, with D perhaps matching TRBD1 (5 bases). Germline CDR1 reads ENHRY; CDR2 reads SYGVKD. The CDR3 is 15 residues long. Trimming took off 6 bases at V and 0 bases at J, with 15 bases between the two ends. The DNA of the CDR3 is TGTGCCATCAGGGACACCATTTTGAGCTCCTACGAGCAGTACTTC. This codes for CAIRDTILSSYEQYF.